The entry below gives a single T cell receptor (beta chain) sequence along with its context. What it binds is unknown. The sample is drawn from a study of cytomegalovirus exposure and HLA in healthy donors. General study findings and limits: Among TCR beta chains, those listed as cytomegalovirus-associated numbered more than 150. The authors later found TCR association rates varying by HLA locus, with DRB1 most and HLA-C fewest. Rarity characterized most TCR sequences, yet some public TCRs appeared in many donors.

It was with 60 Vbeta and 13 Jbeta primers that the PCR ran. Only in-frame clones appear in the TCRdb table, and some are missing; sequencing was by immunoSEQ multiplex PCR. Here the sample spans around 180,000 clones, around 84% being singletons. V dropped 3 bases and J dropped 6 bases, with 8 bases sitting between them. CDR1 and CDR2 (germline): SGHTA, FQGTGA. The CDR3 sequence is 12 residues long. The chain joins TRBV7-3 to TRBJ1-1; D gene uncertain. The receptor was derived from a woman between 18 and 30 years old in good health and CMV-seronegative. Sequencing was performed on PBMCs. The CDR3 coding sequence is TGTGCCAGCAGCTTTGCGCAGGCTGAAGCTTTCTTT. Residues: CASSFAQAEAFF.